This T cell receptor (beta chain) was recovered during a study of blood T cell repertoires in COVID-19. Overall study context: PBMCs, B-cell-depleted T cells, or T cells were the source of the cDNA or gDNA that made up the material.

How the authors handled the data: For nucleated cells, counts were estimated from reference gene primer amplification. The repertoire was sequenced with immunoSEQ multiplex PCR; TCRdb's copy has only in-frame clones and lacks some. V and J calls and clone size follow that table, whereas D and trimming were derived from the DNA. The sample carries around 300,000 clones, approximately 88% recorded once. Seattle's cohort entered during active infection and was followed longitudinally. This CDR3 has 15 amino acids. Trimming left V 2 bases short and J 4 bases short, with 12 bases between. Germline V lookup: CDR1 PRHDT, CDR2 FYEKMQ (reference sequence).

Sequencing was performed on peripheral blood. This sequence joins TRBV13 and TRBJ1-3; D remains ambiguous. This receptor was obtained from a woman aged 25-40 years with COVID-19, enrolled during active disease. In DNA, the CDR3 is TGTGCCAGCAGCTTAACGGGGAAGAGGGGAAACACCATATATTTT. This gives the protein CASSLTGKRGNTIYF.